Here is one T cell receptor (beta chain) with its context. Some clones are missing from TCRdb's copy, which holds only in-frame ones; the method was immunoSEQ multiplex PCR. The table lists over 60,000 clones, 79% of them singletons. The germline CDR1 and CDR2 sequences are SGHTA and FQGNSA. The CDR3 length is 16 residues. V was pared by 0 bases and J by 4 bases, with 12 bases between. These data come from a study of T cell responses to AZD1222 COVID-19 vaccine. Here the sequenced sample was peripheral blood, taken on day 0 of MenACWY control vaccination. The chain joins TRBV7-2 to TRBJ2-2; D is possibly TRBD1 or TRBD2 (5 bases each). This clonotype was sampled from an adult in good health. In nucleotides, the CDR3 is TGTGCCAGCAGCTTAGCAGGGACGGCCGGCACCGGGGAGCTGTTTTTT. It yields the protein CASSLAGTAGTGELFF.